This T cell receptor (beta chain) was recovered during a study of T cells in Graves' hyperthyroidism and ophthalmopathy. Patients showing uncontrolled infection, other autoimmune disease, pregnancy or lactation were ineligible. CDR1 and CDR2 from the germline V gene are GTSNPN and SVGIG (reference sequence). The CDR3 spans 13 residues. V lost 1 base and J 7 bases, leaving 12 bases between the germline ends. From RNA transcripts, TCR beta CDR3 regions were amplified. A set of HTBI primers served as the primers for a first-round RT-PCR of the TCR CDR3. TCRdb redid the calling of the multiplex PCR reads with MiXCR, one entry per CDR3 protein. Of about 400,000 distinct CDR3 sequences listed, around 15% are singletons. Ten or more counts support this clonotype.

The sequenced sample was blood. This rearrangement joins TRBV30 to TRBJ2-3, with D maybe TRBD2 (7 bases). This clonotype was sampled from a man aged 45 to 65 with Graves' ophthalmopathy. CDR3 sequence reads: CAWSALGGHTQYF. In nucleotides, the CDR3 is TGTGCCTGGAGTGCTTTGGGGGGGCATACGCAGTATTTT.